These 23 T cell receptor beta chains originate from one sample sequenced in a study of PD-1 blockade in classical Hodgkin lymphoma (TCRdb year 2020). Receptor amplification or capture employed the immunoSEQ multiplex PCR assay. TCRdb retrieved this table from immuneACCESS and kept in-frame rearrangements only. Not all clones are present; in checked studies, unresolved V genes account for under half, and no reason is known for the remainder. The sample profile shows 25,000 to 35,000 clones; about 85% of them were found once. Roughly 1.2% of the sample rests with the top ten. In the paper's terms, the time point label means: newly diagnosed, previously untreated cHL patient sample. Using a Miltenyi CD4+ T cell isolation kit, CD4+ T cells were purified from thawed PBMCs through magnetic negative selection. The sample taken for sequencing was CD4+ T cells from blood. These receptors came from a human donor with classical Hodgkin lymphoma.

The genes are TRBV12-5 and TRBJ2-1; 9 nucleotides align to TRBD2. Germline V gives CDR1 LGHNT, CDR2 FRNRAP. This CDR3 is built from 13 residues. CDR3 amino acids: CASLSGSRNEQFF. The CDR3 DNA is TGTGCGTCTCTTAGCGGGAGTCGGAATGAGCAGTTCTTC.

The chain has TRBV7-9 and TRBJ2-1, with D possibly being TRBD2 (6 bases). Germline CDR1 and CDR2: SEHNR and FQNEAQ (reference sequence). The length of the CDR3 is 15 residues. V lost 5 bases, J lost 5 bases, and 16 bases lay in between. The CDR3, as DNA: TGTGCCAGCAGCCGACTAGATGAACGGCACAATGAGCAGTTCTTC. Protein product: CASSRLDERHNEQFF.

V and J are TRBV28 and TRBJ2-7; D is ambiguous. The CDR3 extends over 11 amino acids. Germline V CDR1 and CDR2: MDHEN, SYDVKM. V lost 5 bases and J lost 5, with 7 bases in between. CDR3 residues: CASSAPDEQYF. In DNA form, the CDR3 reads TGTGCCAGCAGTGCCCCAGACGAGCAGTACTTC.

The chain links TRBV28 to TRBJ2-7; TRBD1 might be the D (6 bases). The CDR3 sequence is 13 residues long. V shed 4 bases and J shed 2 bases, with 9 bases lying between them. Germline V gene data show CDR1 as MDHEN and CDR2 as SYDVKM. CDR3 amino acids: CASSSDRTYEQYF. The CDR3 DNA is TGTGCCAGCAGTTCAGACAGGACCTACGAGCAGTACTTC.

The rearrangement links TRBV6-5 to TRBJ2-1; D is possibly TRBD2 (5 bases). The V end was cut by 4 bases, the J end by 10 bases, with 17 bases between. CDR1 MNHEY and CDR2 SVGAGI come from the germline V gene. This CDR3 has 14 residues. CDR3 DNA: TGTGCCAGCAGTTCAGTTGGGCGGTCGGGGGAGCAGTTCTTC. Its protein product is CASSSVGRSGEQFF.

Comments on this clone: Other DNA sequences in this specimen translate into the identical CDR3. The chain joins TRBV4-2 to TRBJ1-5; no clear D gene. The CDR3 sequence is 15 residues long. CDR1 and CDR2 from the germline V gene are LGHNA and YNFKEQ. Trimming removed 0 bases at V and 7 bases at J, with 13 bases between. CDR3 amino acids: CASSQEERVGQPQHF. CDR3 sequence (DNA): TGTGCCAGCAGCCAAGAGGAAAGGGTCGGACAGCCCCAGCATTTT.

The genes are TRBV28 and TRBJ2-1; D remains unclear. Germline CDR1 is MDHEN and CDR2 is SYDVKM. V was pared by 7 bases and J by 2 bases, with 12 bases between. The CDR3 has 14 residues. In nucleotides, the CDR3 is TGTGCCAGCATCGTAGCTAAACCCTACAATGAGCAGTTCTTC. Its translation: CASIVAKPYNEQFF.

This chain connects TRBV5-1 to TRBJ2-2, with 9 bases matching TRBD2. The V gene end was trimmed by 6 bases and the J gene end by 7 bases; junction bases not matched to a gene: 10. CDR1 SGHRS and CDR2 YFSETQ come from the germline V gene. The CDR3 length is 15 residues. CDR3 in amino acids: CASKSVAGAVGELFF. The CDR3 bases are TGCGCCAGCAAATCCGTAGCGGGAGCGGTCGGGGAGCTGTTTTTT.

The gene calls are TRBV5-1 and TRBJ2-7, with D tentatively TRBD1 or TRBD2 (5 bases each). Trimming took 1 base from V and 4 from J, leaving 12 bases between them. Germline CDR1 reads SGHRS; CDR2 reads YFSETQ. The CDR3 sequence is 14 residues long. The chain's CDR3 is CASSLRDELYEQYF. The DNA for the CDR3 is TGCGCCAGCAGCTTGAGGGACGAGCTTTACGAGCAGTACTTC. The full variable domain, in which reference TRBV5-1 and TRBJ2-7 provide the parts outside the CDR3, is KAGVTQTPRYLIKTRGQQVTLSCSPISGHRSVSWYQQTPGQGLQFLFEYFSETQRNKGNFPGRFSGRQFSNSRSEMNVSTLELGDSALYLCASSLRDELYEQYFGPGTRLTVT.

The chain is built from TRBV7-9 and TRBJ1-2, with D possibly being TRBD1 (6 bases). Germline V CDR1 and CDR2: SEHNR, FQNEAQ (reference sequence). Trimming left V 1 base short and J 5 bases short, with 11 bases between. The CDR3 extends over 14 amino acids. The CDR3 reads CASSLDAGAYGYTF. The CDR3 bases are TGTGCCAGCAGCTTAGACGCGGGGGCTTATGGCTACACCTTC.

For the CDR3, the DNA is TGCGCCAGCAGCTTGGCGGGAGGGCCTTACGAGCAGTACTTC. This encodes CASSLAGGPYEQYF. This chain uses TRBV5-1 with TRBJ2-7; 8 bases align to TRBD2. V lost 0 bases to trimming and J lost 4 bases; unmatched junction nucleotides: 3. Per germline, CDR1 SGHRS and CDR2 YFSETQ. CDR3 length: 14 amino acids.

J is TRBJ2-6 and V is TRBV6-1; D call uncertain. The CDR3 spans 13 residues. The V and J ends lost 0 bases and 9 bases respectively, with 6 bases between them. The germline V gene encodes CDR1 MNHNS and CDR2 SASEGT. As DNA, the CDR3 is TGTGCCAGCAGTGAAGCGGGCAGCAACGTCCTGACTTTC. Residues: CASSEAGSNVLTF.

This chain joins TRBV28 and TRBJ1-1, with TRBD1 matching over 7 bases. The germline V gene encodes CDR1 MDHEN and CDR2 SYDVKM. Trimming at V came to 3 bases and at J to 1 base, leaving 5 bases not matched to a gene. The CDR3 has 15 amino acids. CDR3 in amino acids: CASSFSGTANTEAFF. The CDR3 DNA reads TGTGCCAGCAGTTTCTCCGGGACAGCGAACACTGAAGCTTTCTTT.

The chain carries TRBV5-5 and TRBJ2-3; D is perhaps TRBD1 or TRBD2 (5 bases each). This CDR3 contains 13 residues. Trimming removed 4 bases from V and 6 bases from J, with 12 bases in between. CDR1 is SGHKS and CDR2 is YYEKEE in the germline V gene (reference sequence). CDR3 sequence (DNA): TGTGCCAGCAGCCGGGACCCAGACGATACGCAGTATTTT. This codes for CASSRDPDDTQYF.

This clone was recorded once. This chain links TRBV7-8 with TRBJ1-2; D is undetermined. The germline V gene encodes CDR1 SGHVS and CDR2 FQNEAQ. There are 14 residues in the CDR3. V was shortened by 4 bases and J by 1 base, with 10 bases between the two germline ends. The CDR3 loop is CASSSRRDNYGYTF. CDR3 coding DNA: TGTGCCAGCAGCTCGCGACGGGATAACTATGGCTACACCTTC.

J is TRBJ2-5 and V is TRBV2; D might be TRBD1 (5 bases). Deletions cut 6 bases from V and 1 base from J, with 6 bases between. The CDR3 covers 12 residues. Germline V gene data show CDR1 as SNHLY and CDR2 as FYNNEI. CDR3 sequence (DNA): TGTGCCAGCAGACAGGTCCAAGAGACCCAGTACTTC. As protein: CASRQVQETQYF.

CDR3 residues: CASSLRGNTRTSHYGYTF. The CDR3, as DNA: TGTGCCAGCAGCTTAAGGGGAAACACTCGGACGTCCCACTATGGCTACACCTTC. The chain is built from TRBV7-3 and TRBJ1-2, with D hard to call. V was shortened by 1 base and J by 3 bases, with 21 bases between the two germline ends. The CDR3 runs to 18 residues. Germline V gives CDR1 SGHTA, CDR2 FQGTGA.

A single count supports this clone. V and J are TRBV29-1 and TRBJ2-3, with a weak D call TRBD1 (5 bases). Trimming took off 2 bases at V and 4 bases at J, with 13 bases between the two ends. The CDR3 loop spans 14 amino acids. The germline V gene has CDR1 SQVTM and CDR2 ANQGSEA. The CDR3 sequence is CSVESRVGADTQYF. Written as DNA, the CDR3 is TGCAGCGTTGAATCCAGGGTTGGAGCAGATACGCAGTATTTT.

In nucleotides, the CDR3 is TGTGCCAGCAGTTTTAGCTCTGGAAACACCATATATTTT. This gives the protein CASSFSSGNTIYF. The chain has TRBV28 and TRBJ1-3, with D unresolved. The CDR3 is 13 residues long. The germline gives CDR1 MDHEN, CDR2 SYDVKM. V lost 3 bases and J 0 bases, leaving 3 bases between the germline ends.

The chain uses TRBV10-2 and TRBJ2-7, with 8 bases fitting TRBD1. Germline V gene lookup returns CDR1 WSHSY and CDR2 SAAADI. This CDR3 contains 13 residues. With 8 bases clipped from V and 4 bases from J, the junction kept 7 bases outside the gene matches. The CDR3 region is CASRTGPPYEQYF. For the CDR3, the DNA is TGCGCCAGCCGGACAGGGCCACCTTACGAGCAGTACTTC.

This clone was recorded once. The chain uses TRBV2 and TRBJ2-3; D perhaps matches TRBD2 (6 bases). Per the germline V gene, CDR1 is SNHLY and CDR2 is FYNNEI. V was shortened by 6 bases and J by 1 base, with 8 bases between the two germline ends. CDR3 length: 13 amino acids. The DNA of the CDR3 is TGTGCCAGCAGGGGACTTCGCACAGATACGCAGTATTTT. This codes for CASRGLRTDTQYF.

In DNA, the CDR3 is TGTGCCAGTTTCATGGTGGGAGGGGGCTCCTACGAGCAGTACGTC. Residues: CASFMVGGGSYEQYV. The rearrangement links TRBV2 to TRBJ2-7, with D perhaps TRBD2 (7 bases). This CDR3 is 15 amino acids long. From germline, CDR1 is SNHLY and CDR2 FYNNEI. Between the trimmed V and J ends, which lost 9 bases and 0 bases, there was a span of 18 bases.

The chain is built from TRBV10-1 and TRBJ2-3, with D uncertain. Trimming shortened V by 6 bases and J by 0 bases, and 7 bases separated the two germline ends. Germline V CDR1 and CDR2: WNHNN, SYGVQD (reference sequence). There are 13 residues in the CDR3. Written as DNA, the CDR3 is TGCGCCAGCAGCGATCCTAGCACAGATACGCAGTATTTT. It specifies CASSDPSTDTQYF.